These 24 T cell receptor beta chains were all obtained from the same sample, sequenced in a study of blood T cell repertoires in COVID-19. Clones were read by immunoSEQ multiplex PCR, and TCRdb kept only the in-frame ones, dropping some. The sample contains roughly 260,000 clones, around 85% of which appear only once. The sample taken for sequencing was peripheral blood. All receptors come from a woman in her forties with active or convalescent COVID-19.

CDR3 bases: TGTGCCAGCAGTGAAGAGGGGACAGTGAGCACTGAAGCTTTCTTT. It yields the protein CASSEEGTVSTEAFF. The chain links TRBV25-1 to TRBJ1-1, with 7 bases fitting TRBD1. Germline V gives CDR1 MGHDK, CDR2 SYGVNS. The CDR3 sequence is 15 residues long. The V and J ends lost 2 bases and 4 bases, in that order; junction bases with no gene match: 7.

The chain combines TRBV7-3 with TRBJ1-1; D is undetermined. Looked up from germline, CDR1 is SGHTA and CDR2 is FQGTGA. Trimming left V 1 base short and J 4 bases short, with 10 bases between. The CDR3 has 14 amino acids. The CDR3 sequence: CASSLNGLVTEAFF. The CDR3 nucleotides read TGTGCCAGCAGCTTAAACGGACTAGTCACTGAAGCTTTCTTT.

This clone was counted ten times or more. The chain has TRBV6-6 and TRBJ2-2; 7 positions agree with TRBD1. V gave up 0 bases and J gave up 4 bases; unmatched junction bases: 2. Germline values: CDR1 MNHNY, CDR2 SVGAGI (reference sequence). The CDR3 covers 15 residues. CDR3 bases: TGTGCCAGCAGTTACTCGGCAGGGGGCACCGGGGAGCTGTTTTTT. The encoded protein is CASSYSAGGTGELFF.

V and J are TRBV30 and TRBJ2-2; 10 bases align to TRBD1. CDR1 is GTSNPN and CDR2 is SVGIG in the germline V gene (reference sequence). V was clipped by 4 bases and J by 4 bases; unmatched bases: 9. The CDR3 has 16 amino acids. CDR3 in amino acids: CAWIGIRDRGTGELFF. In DNA form, the CDR3 reads TGTGCCTGGATTGGGATCCGGGACAGGGGCACCGGGGAGCTGTTTTTT. The whole variable domain, filled in from reference TRBV30 and TRBJ2-2, reads SQTIHQWPATLVQPVGSPLSLECTVEGTSNPNLYWYRQAAGRGLQLLFYSVGIGQISSEVPQNLSASRPQDRQFILSSKKLLLSDSGFYLCAWIGIRDRGTGELFFGEGSRLTVL.

This clone was counted once. The gene calls are TRBV4-1 and TRBJ1-2; no definite D call. Germline V gives CDR1 MGHRA, CDR2 YSYEKL. There are 13 residues in the CDR3. V lost 2 bases and J lost 1, with 5 bases in between. The CDR3: CASSQRFNYGYTF. Written as DNA, the CDR3 is TGCGCCAGCAGCCAACGGTTTAACTATGGCTACACCTTC.

This chain uses TRBV19 with TRBJ2-1, with D tentatively TRBD2 (5 bases). Deletions cut 5 bases from V and 6 bases from J, with 14 bases between. Germline V gene lookup returns CDR1 LNHDA and CDR2 SQIVND (reference sequence). The CDR3 totals 14 residues. The CDR3 spells CASSVPSRGNEQFF. The DNA of the CDR3 is TGTGCCAGTAGTGTTCCCTCCCGGGGCAATGAGCAGTTCTTC.

The J gene is TRBJ2-5, the V gene TRBV6-6, with 8 positions matching TRBD1. In germline, CDR1 is MNHNY, CDR2 SVGAGI (reference sequence). The CDR3 loop spans 12 amino acids. J gave up 5 bases and V 7 bases, and 3 bases lay outside the gene matches. The CDR3 here is CASNTGGETQYF. The CDR3 coding sequence is TGTGCCAGCAATACAGGGGGGGAGACCCAGTACTTC.

The V and J genes are TRBV5-4 and TRBJ2-1; D is undetermined. CDR1 SGHNT and CDR2 YYREEE come from the germline V gene (reference sequence). The germline V and J ends were trimmed by 4 bases and 7 bases, with 9 bases remaining between them. The CDR3 spans 12 residues. Here the CDR3 DNA reads TGTGCCAGCAGCCTCGTCCCGAATGAGCAGTTCTTC. Translation: CASSLVPNEQFF.

This clone appeared many times. The chain uses TRBV19 and TRBJ1-5; D is undetermined. Germline CDR1 reads LNHDA; CDR2 reads SQIVND (reference sequence). The CDR3 is 15 residues long. The germline V and J ends were trimmed by 3 bases and 5 bases, with 14 bases remaining between them. The CDR3 region has the DNA TGTGCCAGTAGTATGGTAATGGGGAGGGATCAGCCCCAGCATTTT. Protein: CASSMVMGRDQPQHF.

This chain connects TRBV6-2 or TRBV6-3 to TRBJ2-7, with unresolved D. This CDR3 region has 14 residues. V was clipped by 2 bases and J by 2 bases, with 10 bases between them. Germline assignment: CDR1 MNHEY and CDR2 SVGEGT. CDR3 in amino acids: CASSYGHKTYEQYV. CDR3 coding DNA: TGTGCCAGCAGTTACGGGCATAAAACCTACGAGCAGTACGTC.

The CDR3 region is CAWSVGWTGSTDTQYF. In DNA, the CDR3 is TGTGCCTGGAGTGTAGGCTGGACAGGCAGCACAGATACGCAGTATTTT. This chain uses TRBV30 with TRBJ2-3; 7 bases align to TRBD1. Germline V gene data show CDR1 as GTSNPN and CDR2 as SVGIG (reference sequence). The length of the CDR3 is 16 residues. The V segment lost 0 bases and the J segment 0 bases; nucleotides outside the gene matches: 6.

V is TRBV28 and J is TRBJ1-2; 10 bases are a match to TRBD1. The J segment lost 4 bases and the V segment lost 2 bases, leaving 4 bases of the junction unmatched. CDR1 is MDHEN, CDR2 SYDVKM, per germline. This CDR3 region has 15 residues. The CDR3 bases are TGTGCCAGCAGTTTACCGACAGGGGGCGGCTATGGCTACACCTTC. It specifies CASSLPTGGGYGYTF.

J is TRBJ2-1 and V is TRBV10-3, with D perhaps matching TRBD1 (5 bases). V was cut by 0 bases and J by 1 base, with 10 bases left in between. The CDR3 sequence is 16 residues long. CDR1 ENHRY and CDR2 SYGVKD come from the germline V gene. The CDR3 bases are TGTGCCATCAGTGAGTCGAGTACAGGATCCTACAATGAGCAGTTCTTC. As protein: CAISESSTGSYNEQFF.

The chain combines TRBV15 with TRBJ1-1, with no clear D. CDR1 is LNHNV and CDR2 is YYDKDF in the germline V gene (reference sequence). V lost 0 bases and J 4 bases, leaving 6 bases between the germline ends. The CDR3 has 13 residues. The CDR3 region has the DNA TGTGCCACCAGCAGAGATCTTCCCACTGAAGCTTTCTTT. Residues: CATSRDLPTEAFF.

The rearrangement links TRBV5-5 to TRBJ2-7; 10 bases align to TRBD1. Germline V CDR1 and CDR2: SGHKS, YYEKEE (reference sequence). V trimming: 4 bases; J trimming: 3 bases; junction bases outside the gene matches: 7. The CDR3 length is 15 residues. This CDR3 is CASSPGQGSFYEQYF. The CDR3, as DNA: TGTGCCAGCAGCCCGGGACAGGGGAGTTTCTACGAGCAGTACTTC.

The gene calls are TRBV28 and TRBJ2-7; TRBD1 matches at 7 bases. This CDR3 has 14 residues. Germline values: CDR1 MDHEN, CDR2 SYDVKM. The V gene end was trimmed by 5 bases and the J gene end by 7 bases; junction bases not matched to a gene: 11. CDR3: CASSPDPTGQEQYV. CDR3 bases: TGTGCCAGCAGTCCCGACCCGACAGGGCAGGAGCAGTACGTC.

Regarding this clone: Other nucleotide sequences from this sample produce the same CDR3. This rearrangement joins TRBV2 to TRBJ1-1, with TRBD1 matching 7 bases. This CDR3 has 13 residues. The germline gives CDR1 SNHLY, CDR2 FYNNEI. With 8 bases clipped from V and 1 base from J, the junction kept 4 bases outside the gene matches. The chain's CDR3 is CASGQGENTEAFF. As DNA, the CDR3 is TGTGCCAGCGGGCAGGGGGAGAACACTGAAGCTTTCTTT.

This clone has only a few counts. The rearrangement uses TRBV3-1 (or the pseudogene TRBV3-2) and TRBJ1-1; D is possibly TRBD1 (5 bases). There are 13 residues in the CDR3. V was clipped by 4 bases and J by 11 bases, with 17 bases between them. Germline CDR1 is LGHDT and CDR2 is YNNKEL (reference sequence). The CDR3 loop reads CASSPGSGGGAFF. The CDR3 region has the DNA TGTGCCAGCAGCCCTGGTTCTGGGGGAGGGGCTTTCTTT.

This sequence joins TRBV18 and TRBJ2-3, with TRBD1 as a possible D gene (7 bases). V was pared by 2 bases and J by 3 bases, with 12 bases between. The CDR3 loop spans 15 amino acids. Germline V CDR1 and CDR2: KGHSH, LQKENI. The CDR3 loop is CASSPTGAGTDTQYF. DNA of the CDR3: TGTGCCAGCTCACCAACAGGGGCGGGAACAGATACGCAGTATTTT.

This clone was observed a handful of times. The V and J genes are TRBV4-1 and TRBJ2-7; 7 positions match TRBD2. Germline values: CDR1 MGHRA, CDR2 YSYEKL. This CDR3 is 15 amino acids long. Trimming took 0 bases from V and 3 from J; bases not matched to a gene: 5. CDR3 protein: CASSQEFGGSYEQYF. CDR3 sequence (DNA): TGCGCCAGCAGCCAAGAATTTGGCGGGAGCTACGAGCAGTACTTC.

This chain uses TRBV28 with TRBJ1-5; 10 bases are shared with TRBD1. The V and J ends lost 6 bases and 1 base, in that order; junction bases with no gene match: 3. Germline CDR1 reads MDHEN; CDR2 reads SYDVKM. The CDR3 loop spans 15 amino acids. In DNA form, the CDR3 reads TGTGCCAGCAGCCGGACAGGGGGGAGCAATCAGCCCCAGCATTTT. Protein sequence: CASSRTGGSNQPQHF.

The chain couples TRBV11-2 to TRBJ2-7, with D tentatively TRBD1 (6 bases). This CDR3 region has 17 residues. Germline V gene sequence: CDR1 SGHAT, CDR2 FQNNGV. V lost 0 bases and J lost 0, with 15 bases in between. CDR3 amino acids: CASSLDRGQSNSYEQYF. The CDR3 DNA sequence: TGTGCCAGCAGCTTAGACCGCGGACAGTCCAACTCCTACGAGCAGTACTTC.

The rearrangement joins TRBV21-1 to TRBJ1-3; the D call TRBD1 from the table was never checked on the DNA. TRBV21-1 is reported as a pseudogene. CDR3 length: 18 residues. The CDR3 sequence: CASSKVGTGLPSGNTIYF. The CDR3, as DNA: TGTGCCAGCAGCAAAGTGGGGACAGGGCTCCCCTCTGGAAACACCATATATTTT.

Written as DNA, the CDR3 is TGTGCCAGCAGTGAAAATCAGAGCGGGGGGGCCCCAGATACGCAGTATTTT. As protein: CASSENQSGGAPDTQYF. This chain links TRBV6-1 with TRBJ2-3; 10 bases agree with TRBD2. CDR3 length equals 17 residues. The V gene end was trimmed by 2 bases and the J gene end by 4 bases; junction bases not matched to a gene: 9. CDR1 and CDR2 (germline): MNHNS, SASEGT.